This T cell receptor (beta chain) was identified in a study of siplizumab effects on memory and regulatory T cells. Per individual sample, 95,000 to 100,000 TCR templates were assayed. The repertoire was sequenced with immunoSEQ multiplex PCR; TCRdb's copy has only in-frame clones and lacks some. The repertoire has some 100,000 clones, roughly 94% of them found once; the top ten carry approximately 0.66%. The V gene's germline CDR1 is SGHRS and CDR2 YFSETQ. The germline V and J ends were trimmed by 4 bases and 9 bases, with 22 bases remaining between them. The CDR3 sequence is 15 residues long. The sequencing input was Tregs sorted from blood. The TCR sequence derives from a human donor in good health. The V and J genes are TRBV5-1 and TRBJ1-2; D remains unclear. Here the CDR3 DNA reads TGCGCCAGCAGCGGGCCCGGCCGGGTGGGTGGTAGCTACACCTTC. The encoded protein is CASSGPGRVGGSYTF.